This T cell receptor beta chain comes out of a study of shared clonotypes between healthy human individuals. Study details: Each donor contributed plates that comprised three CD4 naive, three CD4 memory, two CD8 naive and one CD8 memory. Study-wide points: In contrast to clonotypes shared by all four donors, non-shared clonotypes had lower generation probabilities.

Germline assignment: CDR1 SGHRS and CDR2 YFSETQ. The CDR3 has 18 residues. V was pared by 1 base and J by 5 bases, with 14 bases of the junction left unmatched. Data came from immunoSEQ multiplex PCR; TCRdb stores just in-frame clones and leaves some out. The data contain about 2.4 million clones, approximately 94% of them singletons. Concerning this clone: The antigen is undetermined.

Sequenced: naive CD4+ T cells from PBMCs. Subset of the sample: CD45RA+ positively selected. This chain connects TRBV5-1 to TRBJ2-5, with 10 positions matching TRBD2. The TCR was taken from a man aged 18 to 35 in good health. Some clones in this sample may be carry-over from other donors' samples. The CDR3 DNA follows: TGCGCCAGCAGCTTGCAACCCAGGACTAGCGGTGGGGGCGAGACCCAGTACTTC. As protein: CASSLQPRTSGGGETQYF.